This TCR beta chain was sequenced for a study of response to subunit inactivated influenza vaccine. TCRdb redid the calling of the RT-PCR reads with MiXCR, one entry per CDR3 protein. The sample contains roughly 290,000 distinct CDR3 sequences, about a fifth of which appear only once. CDR1 and CDR2 (germline): MNHEY, SVGAGI. V lost 4 bases and J 5 bases, leaving 23 bases between the germline ends. There are 17 residues in the CDR3. This clonotype was sampled from a man between 50 and 75 years old who received an inactivated influenza vaccine. The specimen comprised PBMCs from blood, sampled less than 22 months after vaccination. J is TRBJ1-2 and V is TRBV6-5; perhaps TRBD1 as D (6 bases). DNA for the CDR3: TGTGCCAGCAGTTTCTCCTTAGCGAGGGGGACGGTATATGGCTACACCTTC. Its translation is CASSFSLARGTVYGYTF.